The clone carrying this T cell receptor (beta chain) was detected only once. As yet, its antigen is unknown. This sample stems from a study of early stage breast cancer tumors. This CDR3 is 15 amino acids long. The J segment lost 4 bases and the V segment lost 7 bases, leaving 10 bases of the junction unmatched. Germline values: CDR1 MNHEY, CDR2 SVGAGI. Each sample had two DNA replicates, around 0.53 ug blood or about 1.5 ug tissue. The method was immunoSEQ multiplex PCR; TCRdb's version includes in-frame clones alone and lacks a portion of them. This repertoire shows some 30,000 clones, roughly 81% found once; its top ten account for 9% to 9.5%. Study-level points and caveats: Blood repertoires resembled normal breast more than tumor.

The TCR was taken from a person aged 50-59 years with breast cancer. Input material: blood. The rearrangement joins TRBV6-5 to TRBJ1-2, with TRBD1 matching 9 bases. CDR3 protein: CASTSQGQGGYGYTF. The DNA of the CDR3 is TGTGCCAGCACTTCACAGGGACAGGGCGGCTATGGCTACACCTTC.